The next 2 T cell receptor beta chains were all read from a single sample in a study of CD8+CD57+ T cells in acquired aplastic anemia. Sequencing was done on patients that had shown CD8+CD57+ cell expansion by flow cytometry. TCR beta VDJ and CDR3 profiling used genomic DNA as template. TCRdb fed the reads into MiXCR, producing one record per CDR3 protein. The sample includes 100,000 to 150,000 distinct CDR3 sequences, approximately 36% of them seen just once. The sequenced sample was sorted CD4+, CD8+, or CD8+CD57+ T cells (not recorded which) from PBMCs. All receptors derive from a human donor with aplastic anemia.

The genes are TRBV15 and TRBJ1-2, with a possible D match to TRBD1 (6 bases). Germline CDR1 is LNHNV and CDR2 is YYDKDF (reference sequence). The CDR3 runs 13 residues. Trimming cost V 3 bases and J 8 bases, with 13 bases left between them. The CDR3 DNA sequence: TGTGCCACCAGCAGGGACACAGGGTCCGGCTACACCTTC. Residues: CATSRDTGSGYTF.

J is TRBJ2-1 and V is TRBV24-1; 7 bases are a match to TRBD2. Germline lookup yields CDR1 KGHDR and CDR2 SFDVKD. Trimming at V came to 4 bases and at J to 4 bases, leaving 6 bases not matched to a gene. The CDR3 extends over 15 amino acids. DNA for the CDR3: TGTGCCACCAGTGACGAGAGCGGGGTATACAATGAGCAGTTCTTC. Translation gives CATSDESGVYNEQFF.